This is a list of T cell receptor beta chains from one sample in a study of shared clonotypes between healthy human individuals. Clones were read by immunoSEQ multiplex PCR, and TCRdb kept only the in-frame ones, dropping some. The table records roughly 2.4 million clones, 90% to 96% of them present only once. The specimen was naive CD4+ T cells sorted from blood. Receptors originate from a man between 18 and 35 years old in good health. Both conserved end residues are part of each CDR3. A D gene is named only where the DNA matches it firmly. A clone size is listed for some rows: how often the clone was seen (once, few, many), or a class if it is expanded.

clone_size,d_call,j_call,v_call,cdr3_aa,cdr3_nt
NA,TRBD1,TRBJ2-1,TRBV5-1,CASSLARGQGFDEQFF,TGCGCCAGCAGCTTGGCTCGGGGACAGGGGTTCGATGAGCAGTTCTTC
NA,NA,TRBJ2-7,TRBV7-2,CASSLEGTTNSEQYF,TGTGCCAGCAGCTTAGAAGGCACCACTAACTCGGAGCAGTACTTC
NA,NA,TRBJ1-2,TRBV11-2,CASSLGGVNYGYTF,TGTGCCAGCAGCTTAGGAGGGGTTAACTATGGCTACACCTTC
few,NA,TRBJ1-2,TRBV7-3,CASSPDSLTSYGYTF,TGTGCCAGCAGCCCCGACAGCCTCACTAGCTATGGCTACACCTTC
NA,NA,TRBJ1-6,TRBV6-6,CASSYNGGVGVHF,TGTGCCAGCAGTTACAATGGAGGGGTGGGGGTCCACTTT
NA,NA,TRBJ2-1,TRBV6-1,CASKQTGVHYEQFF,TGTGCCAGCAAACAAACGGGAGTCCACTATGAGCAGTTCTTC
NA,NA,TRBJ2-5,TRBV18,CASSPPKGTQYF,TGTGCCAGCTCACCACCGAAGGGAACCCAGTACTTC
few,NA,TRBJ1-1,TRBV10-3,CAISESGDTPGNTEAFF,TGTGCCATCAGTGAGTCCGGAGACACCCCGGGGAACACTGAAGCTTTCTTT
NA,TRBD2,TRBJ2-2,TRBV18,CASSPGLANTGELFF,TGTGCCAGCTCACCTGGACTAGCGAACACCGGGGAGCTGTTTTTT
NA,TRBD1,TRBJ2-7,TRBV28,CASSSIGQGNPYEQYF,TGTGCCAGCAGCTCAATCGGACAGGGTAACCCCTACGAGCAGTACTTC
NA,NA,TRBJ2-3,TRBV6-4,CASSVGAGADTQYF,TGTGCCAGCAGTGTCGGAGCCGGGGCAGATACGCAGTATTTT
NA,TRBD1,TRBJ1-6,TRBV6-5,CASSLDRRWSPLHF,TGTGCCAGCAGCCTGGACAGGCGGTGGTCACCCCTCCACTTT
NA,NA,TRBJ2-7,TRBV27,CASSLLGPGDEQYF,TGTGCCAGCAGTTTATTGGGCCCCGGGGACGAGCAGTACTTC
NA,TRBD1,TRBJ2-7,TRBV6-5,CASSRQGQLNNEQYF,TGTGCCAGCAGTCGCCAGGGACAGCTCAACAACGAGCAGTACTTC
NA,NA,TRBJ1-6,TRBV19,CASSDRAHNSPLHF,TGTGCCAGTAGTGACCGGGCCCACAATTCACCCCTCCACTTT
NA,TRBD1,TRBJ1-6,TRBV6-1,CASSELGQGGSPLHF,TGTGCCAGCAGTGAACTCGGACAGGGAGGTTCACCCCTCCACTTT
NA,TRBD1,TRBJ1-6,TRBV18,CASSPFFGTADNSPLHF,TGTGCCAGCTCACCATTCTTCGGGACAGCGGATAATTCACCCCTCCACTTT
once,NA,TRBJ2-7,TRBV29-1,CSVTGLLYEQYF,TGCAGCGTCACAGGACTCCTCTACGAGCAGTACTTC
NA,TRBD1,TRBJ1-1,TRBV2,CARRQGANTEAFF,TGTGCCAGGAGACAGGGAGCGAACACTGAAGCTTTCTTT
NA,NA,TRBJ1-2,TRBV25-1,CASSVPYGGDGYTF,TGTGCCAGCAGTGTCCCGTACGGAGGGGATGGCTACACCTTC
NA,NA,TRBJ2-7,TRBV7-9,CASSASYEQYF,TGTGCCAGCAGCGCTTCATACGAGCAGTACTTC
NA,TRBD2,TRBJ2-5,TRBV15,CATSRQSGGQETQYF,TGTGCCACCAGCAGACAGAGCGGGGGACAAGAGACCCAGTACTTC
NA,TRBD1,TRBJ1-6,TRBV18,CASSPGQGASGSPLHF,TGTGCCAGCTCACCGGGACAGGGGGCGTCGGGTTCACCCCTCCACTTT
few,NA,TRBJ1-1,TRBV6-1,CASSGQMNTEAFF,TGTGCCAGCAGTGGACAAATGAACACTGAAGCTTTCTTT
NA,NA,TRBJ2-6,TRBV5-6,CASSLVSQGGGANVLTF,TGTGCCAGCAGCTTGGTCTCACAGGGCGGTGGGGCCAACGTCCTGACTTTC
NA,TRBD1,TRBJ1-5,TRBV6-6,CASSYSDRAGQPQHF,TGTGCCAGCAGTTACTCAGACAGGGCCGGGCAGCCCCAGCATTTT
NA,NA,TRBJ2-7,TRBV18,CASSVSDEQYF,TGTGCCAGCTCAGTCAGCGACGAGCAGTACTTC
NA,NA,TRBJ1-5,TRBV7-9,CASSSQDVGQPQHF,TGTGCCAGCAGCTCGCAGGACGTGGGGCAGCCCCAGCATTTT
NA,NA,TRBJ2-7,TRBV2,CASRALVTYYEQYF,TGTGCCAGCAGGGCTTTGGTGACATACTACGAGCAGTACTTC
NA,NA,TRBJ2-5,TRBV30,CAWRKTVTSRGLLQETQYF,TGTGCCTGGAGGAAGACAGTAACCTCCCGGGGACTCCTCCAAGAGACCCAGTACTTC
NA,TRBD1,TRBJ2-7,TRBV19,CASRRGQGYEQYF,TGTGCCAGTAGGCGCGGACAGGGCTACGAGCAGTACTTC
once,NA,TRBJ1-1,TRBV9,CASSVGGLGRMNTEAFF,TGTGCCAGCAGCGTAGGGGGGCTGGGGCGTATGAACACTGAAGCTTTCTTT
once,NA,TRBJ2-2,TRBV29-1,CSVEGLAGELFF,TGCAGCGTTGAAGGCTTAGCCGGGGAGCTGTTTTTT
NA,NA,TRBJ1-6,TRBV5-5,CASSREGGNSPLHF,TGTGCCAGCAGCCGAGAGGGAGGCAATTCACCCCTCCACTTT
NA,NA,TRBJ2-3,TRBV28,CASSQGTAADTQYF,TGTGCCAGCAGCCAGGGGACCGCGGCAGATACGCAGTATTTT
NA,TRBD1,TRBJ2-1,TRBV28,CAIKQGSSLTYNEQFF,TGTGCCATCAAACAGGGGTCTTCCTTAACCTACAATGAGCAGTTCTTC
NA,NA,TRBJ1-1,TRBV5-4,CASSMELQANTEAFF,TGTGCCAGCAGCATGGAATTACAGGCGAACACTGAAGCTTTCTTT
NA,NA,TRBJ1-5,TRBV10-3,CAISESGGSNQPQHF,TGTGCCATCAGTGAGTCGGGAGGCAGCAATCAGCCCCAGCATTTT
once,NA,TRBJ2-5,TRBV18,CASSLRGEETQYF,TGTGCCAGCTCTCTCAGGGGGGAAGAGACCCAGTACTTC
NA,TRBD1,TRBJ1-4,TRBV6-1,CASSERGGAGTNEKLFF,TGTGCCAGCAGTGAACGAGGGGGCGCAGGGACTAATGAAAAACTGTTTTTT
NA,NA,TRBJ2-4,TRBV11-2,CASSPRPPIQYF,TGTGCCAGCAGCCCTAGACCCCCCATTCAGTACTTC
NA,NA,TRBJ2-2,TRBV27,CASRLDYTGELFF,TGTGCCAGCAGGCTTGACTACACCGGGGAGCTGTTTTTT
NA,NA,TRBJ2-3,TRBV2,CATSWWGLDTQYF,TGTGCCACGTCTTGGTGGGGGCTAGATACGCAGTATTTT
NA,TRBD2,TRBJ2-2,TRBV9,CASSVKGAGAVTGELFF,TGTGCCAGCAGCGTAAAGGGAGCGGGGGCGGTCACCGGGGAGCTGTTTTTT
NA,TRBD1,TRBJ1-1,TRBV5-4,CASSWGQGKTEAFF,TGTGCCAGCAGCTGGGGACAGGGAAAGACTGAAGCTTTCTTT
once,NA,TRBJ1-1,TRBV5-1,CASSLAFGGRNTEAFF,TGCGCCAGCAGCTTGGCCTTCGGGGGTAGGAACACTGAAGCTTTCTTT
once,TRBD1,TRBJ1-6,TRBV13,CASSLQGGKGSPLHF,TGTGCCAGCAGCCTACAGGGGGGGAAAGGTTCACCCCTCCACTTT
NA,NA,TRBJ2-7,TRBV28,CASNTLGQGIPISSYEQYF,TGTGCCAGCAATACCCTAGGGCAGGGGATCCCAATAAGCTCCTACGAGCAGTACTTC
NA,NA,TRBJ1-5,TRBV18,CASSPLMVDQPQHF,TGTGCCAGCTCACCACTTATGGTGGATCAGCCCCAGCATTTT
NA,NA,TRBJ1-2,TRBV28,CASSFREARYTF,TGTGCCAGCAGTTTTCGGGAAGCACGCTACACCTTC
NA,TRBD1,TRBJ1-1,TRBV6-5,CASSYSRQGGTEAFF,TGTGCCAGCAGTTACTCGCGACAGGGGGGCACTGAAGCTTTCTTT
NA,TRBD1,TRBJ2-5,TRBV5-1,CASSQGQGAGETQYF,TGCGCCAGCAGCCAGGGACAGGGGGCTGGGGAGACCCAGTACTTC
NA,NA,TRBJ1-4,TRBV6-1,CASSEEGSGRKLFF,TGTGCCAGCAGTGAGGAAGGGTCCGGGAGAAAACTGTTTTTT
NA,TRBD1,TRBJ2-7,TRBV10-3,CAISEIGTGGEQYF,TGTGCCATCAGTGAGATCGGGACAGGGGGCGAGCAGTACTTC
once,NA,TRBJ2-1,TRBV6-5,CASSYRWRGSNEQFF,TGTGCCAGCAGTTACCGGTGGAGGGGGAGCAATGAGCAGTTCTTC